Shown below are 3 T cell receptor beta chains from a single sample sequenced in a study of graft-versus-host responses after intestinal transplantation. Clones were read by immunoSEQ multiplex PCR, and TCRdb kept only the in-frame ones, dropping some. The sample has roughly 29,000 clones; 90% to 95% are singletons. The sequences come from PBMCs, collected roughly 62 days after intestinal transplant. Every receptor here comes from a human patient who received an intestinal transplant, so some T cells may come from the graft donor.

This chain uses TRBV5-8 with TRBJ2-1; D unresolved. Trimming shortened V by 3 bases and J by 0 bases, and 19 bases separated the two germline ends. This CDR3 has 18 residues. The germline V gene has CDR1 SGHTS and CDR2 YDEGEE. The CDR3, as DNA: TGTGCCAGCAGCTCCGATAAATCTCGTCCGGGCTCCTACAATGAGCAGTTCTTC. Its translation: CASSSDKSRPGSYNEQFF. Drawing the rest from reference TRBV5-8 and TRBJ2-1, the complete variable domain is EAGVTQSPTHLIKTRGQQATLRCSPISGHTSVYWYQQALGLGLQFLLWYDEGEERNRGNFPPRFSGRQFPNYSSELNVNALELEDSALYLCASSSDKSRPGSYNEQFFGPGTRLTVL.

DNA of the CDR3: TGCGCCAGCAGCCACGGGACAGAGATAAACACTGAAGCTTTCTTT. Amino acids: CASSHGTEINTEAFF. This chain uses TRBV4-1 with TRBJ1-1; 7 nucleotides match TRBD1. The CDR3 extends over 15 amino acids. CDR1 MGHRA and CDR2 YSYEKL come from the germline V gene. Germline trimming cut 3 bases from V and 2 bases from J; bases unmatched to any gene: 6.

This chain uses TRBV11-3 with TRBJ2-3, with D uncertain. There are 12 residues in the CDR3. The V gene's germline CDR1 is SGHNT and CDR2 YENEEA. V lost 4 bases to trimming and J lost 3 bases, with 5 bases between them. The CDR3 coding sequence is TGTGCCAGCAGCTCAAGGACAGATACGCAGTATTTT. Encoded protein: CASSSRTDTQYF.